The 10 T cell receptor beta chains presented below share a single source sample, sequenced in a study of CD8 T cells in ankylosing spondylitis. TCRdb independently ran MiXCR on the 5' RACE reads; one entry per CDR3 protein. The sample lists approximately 30,000 distinct CDR3 sequences; 6.5% to 9.5% were seen once. Sequencing was performed on blood. The receptors here all came from a male donor with ankylosing spondylitis or in good health (not recorded which).

This clonotype was detected only a few times. The chain links TRBV7-2 to TRBJ2-3, with TRBD2 matching 8 bases. V lost 6 bases, J lost 11 bases, and 10 bases stayed unmatched. Germline values: CDR1 SGHTA, CDR2 FQGNSA. This CDR3 region has 13 residues. In nucleotides, the CDR3 is TGTGCCAGCAGTACGGGGGGGGCCCAGAAGCAGTATTTT. Protein: CASSTGGAQKQYF.

This clonotype was observed at least ten times. The J gene is TRBJ2-2, the V gene TRBV5-1; tentative D call: TRBD1 (5 bases). This CDR3 is 11 amino acids long. Germline loops: CDR1 SGHRS, CDR2 YFSETQ. V dropped 7 bases and J dropped 6 bases, with 7 bases sitting between them. CDR3 in amino acids: CASGRAGELFF. CDR3 DNA: TGCGCCAGCGGCAGGGCCGGGGAGCTGTTTTTT.

This clonotype showed up just a few times. The gene calls are TRBV5-4 and TRBJ2-2, with 13 bases aligning to TRBD2. Germline assignment: CDR1 SGHNT and CDR2 YYREEE (reference sequence). V shed 3 bases, J shed 4 bases, and the junction held 6 bases outside the gene matches. The CDR3 spans 17 residues. DNA of the CDR3: TGTGCCAGCAGCTCAGGACTAGCGGGAGATAGCACCGGGGAGCTGTTTTTT. As protein: CASSSGLAGDSTGELFF.

The sample holds a few counts of this clonotype. The chain recombines TRBV7-2 with TRBJ2-2; no firm D call. Deletions cut 3 bases from V and 7 bases from J, with 12 bases between. The CDR3 is 14 residues long. Germline CDR1 is SGHTA and CDR2 is FQGNSA. The CDR3 spells CASSFWAGSGELFF. Here the CDR3 DNA reads TGTGCCAGCAGCTTCTGGGCAGGTAGCGGGGAGCTGTTTTTT.

The rearrangement joins TRBV11-2 to TRBJ1-4; D call uncertain. This CDR3 has 13 residues. The V end lost 0 bases, the J end lost 15 bases, and 14 bases lay between the germline ends. The germline V gene has CDR1 SGHAT and CDR2 FQNNGV. Here the CDR3 reads CASSLESATPLFF. CDR3 bases: TGTGCCAGCAGCTTAGAATCTGCAACTCCCTTGTTTTTT.

This clonotype was found a few times. The chain uses TRBV12-3 or TRBV12-4 and TRBJ2-7; D perhaps matches TRBD1 (6 bases). The CDR3 consists of 14 residues. Trimming pared 5 bases from V and 4 bases from J, leaving 15 bases between. CDR3 in DNA: TGTGCCAGCAGTACGGGACACGCGCCATACGAGCAGTACGTC. It yields the protein CASSTGHAPYEQYV.

J is TRBJ1-4 and V is TRBV29-1; no definite D call. Germline V gene data show CDR1 as SQVTM and CDR2 as ANQGSEA. This CDR3 has 12 amino acids. The ends were cut back, 4 bases at V and 2 bases at J, with 5 bases in the middle. The CDR3 region has the DNA TGCAGCGTTGTGCAGACTAATGAAAAACTGTTTTTT. It specifies CSVVQTNEKLFF.

The chain is built from TRBV24-1 and TRBJ2-2; TRBD2 matches at 7 bases. Germline loops: CDR1 KGHDR, CDR2 SFDVKD. The V and J ends lost 1 base and 5 bases, in that order; junction bases with no gene match: 12. This CDR3 has 18 residues. CDR3 in DNA: TGTGCCACCAGTGATTTACCCGTAATGGCGGGAGAGACCGGGGAGCTGTTTTTT. Residues: CATSDLPVMAGETGELFF.

The chain carries TRBV5-5 and TRBJ2-2; D perhaps matches TRBD2 (5 bases). V dropped 6 bases and J dropped 5 bases, with 17 bases sitting between them. This CDR3 region has 15 residues. Per germline, CDR1 SGHKS and CDR2 YYEKEE (reference sequence). The CDR3 sequence: CASTPDWVQTGELFF. In DNA form, the CDR3 reads TGTGCCAGCACCCCGGACTGGGTTCAGACCGGGGAGCTGTTTTTT.

The gene calls are TRBV7-9 and TRBJ2-2; possibly TRBD1 or TRBD2 for D (6 bases each). Germline-derived CDR1 and CDR2 are SEHNR and FQNEAQ (reference sequence). V gave up 8 bases and J gave up 1 base, with 11 bases separating them. The CDR3 extends over 14 amino acids. This chain's CDR3 is CASGKGGNTGELFF. The DNA of the CDR3 is TGTGCCAGCGGAAAGGGGGGGAACACCGGGGAGCTGTTTTTT.